The rows below give T cell receptor beta chains drawn from one sample of a study of blood T cell repertoires in COVID-19. The table came from immunoSEQ multiplex PCR; TCRdb's copy has only in-frame clones and leaves some out. Of 150,000 to 200,000 clones detected, around 81% appear once; the ten largest clones hold roughly 12%. The sequenced sample consisted of peripheral blood. All receptors derive from a woman older than 75 with COVID-19, enrolled during active disease. CDR3s include the opening cysteine and the closing phenylalanine or tryptophan. D genes are given only for firm matches. Part of the rows lack a size; the others show once, few, many or a class for expanded clones.

D gene: NA
J gene: TRBJ1-4
clone size: NA
V gene: TRBV6-1
CDR3 protein: CASSWGLASNEKLFF
CDR3 DNA: TGTGCCAGCAGTTGGGGACTTGCTTCTAATGAAAAACTGTTTTTT

D gene: NA
J gene: TRBJ2-1
clone size: NA
V gene: TRBV3-1/TRBV3-2
CDR3 protein: CASSQGRGSQFF
CDR3 DNA: TGTGCCAGCAGCCAAGGGCGGGGTAGCCAGTTCTTC

D gene: NA
J gene: TRBJ1-4
clone size: NA
V gene: TRBV5-4
CDR3 protein: CASSLRQDNEKLFF
CDR3 DNA: TGTGCCAGCAGCTTGAGGCAGGATAATGAAAAACTGTTTTTT

D gene: TRBD1
J gene: TRBJ2-5
clone size: NA
V gene: TRBV18
CDR3 protein: CASSSMTGAEETQYF
CDR3 DNA: TGTGCCAGCTCATCCATGACAGGGGCTGAAGAGACCCAGTACTTC

D gene: TRBD1
J gene: TRBJ1-5
clone size: NA
V gene: TRBV7-3
CDR3 protein: CASSQTGGQPQHF
CDR3 DNA: TGTGCCAGCAGCCAGACAGGGGGTCAGCCCCAGCATTTT

D gene: NA
J gene: TRBJ1-1
clone size: NA
V gene: TRBV11-3
CDR3 protein: CASGRGWDTEAFF
CDR3 DNA: TGTGCCAGCGGAAGGGGGTGGGACACTGAAGCTTTCTTT

D gene: NA
J gene: TRBJ2-3
clone size: NA
V gene: TRBV10-3
CDR3 protein: CAISDPQGGTQYF
CDR3 DNA: TGTGCCATCAGTGACCCCCAGGGAGGTACGCAGTATTTT

D gene: NA
J gene: TRBJ2-7
clone size: few
V gene: TRBV27
CDR3 protein: CASSAGTTSYEQYF
CDR3 DNA: TGTGCCAGCAGTGCCGGGACAACCTCCTACGAGCAGTACTTC

D gene: TRBD1
J gene: TRBJ1-1
clone size: few
V gene: TRBV27
CDR3 protein: CASSFYTGGPTEAFF
CDR3 DNA: TGTGCCAGCAGTTTCTACACAGGGGGCCCCACTGAAGCTTTCTTT

D gene: NA
J gene: TRBJ2-3
clone size: NA
V gene: TRBV28
CDR3 protein: CASSSEDAPDTQYF
CDR3 DNA: TGTGCCAGCAGCTCGGAGGATGCCCCAGATACGCAGTATTTT

D gene: NA
J gene: TRBJ1-5
clone size: few
V gene: TRBV7-4
CDR3 protein: CASTLWGDDQPQHF
CDR3 DNA: TGTGCCAGCACCTTATGGGGGGACGATCAGCCCCAGCATTTT

D gene: NA
J gene: TRBJ2-2
clone size: NA
V gene: TRBV7-9
CDR3 protein: CASSLTLVDDTGELFF
CDR3 DNA: TGTGCCAGCAGCTTAACACTAGTTGACGACACCGGGGAGCTGTTTTTT

D gene: NA
J gene: TRBJ1-1
clone size: NA
V gene: TRBV6-4
CDR3 protein: CASSPRADIRGMNTEAFF
CDR3 DNA: TGTGCCAGCAGCCCGCGGGCCGACATCAGGGGAATGAACACTGAAGCTTTCTTT

D gene: TRBD1
J gene: TRBJ2-7
clone size: few
V gene: TRBV7-9
CDR3 protein: CASSSSGQKYEQYF
CDR3 DNA: TGTGCCAGCAGCTCCTCGGGACAGAAGTACGAGCAGTACTTC

D gene: TRBD1
J gene: TRBJ1-1
clone size: NA
V gene: TRBV6-6
CDR3 protein: CASSRESRDRGRNTEAFF
CDR3 DNA: TGTGCCAGCAGTCGTGAATCCCGGGACAGGGGGAGGAACACTGAAGCTTTCTTT

D gene: TRBD2
J gene: TRBJ2-7
clone size: few
V gene: TRBV19
CDR3 protein: CASSLAGARYEQYF
CDR3 DNA: TGTGCCAGTAGCCTAGCGGGGGCCCGCTACGAGCAGTACTTC

D gene: NA
J gene: TRBJ1-2
clone size: NA
V gene: TRBV18
CDR3 protein: CASSPEAYQSVYYTF
CDR3 DNA: TGTGCCAGCTCACCCGAGGCGTATCAAAGTGTGTATTACACCTTC

D gene: TRBD1
J gene: TRBJ1-2
clone size: NA
V gene: TRBV5-1
CDR3 protein: CASSWGTALNYGYTF
CDR3 DNA: TGCGCCAGCAGCTGGGGGACAGCCTTGAACTATGGCTACACCTTC

D gene: TRBD2
J gene: TRBJ2-1
clone size: NA
V gene: TRBV4-2
CDR3 protein: CASSQDTSGAYNEQFF
CDR3 DNA: TGTGCCAGCAGCCAAGATACTAGCGGGGCTTACAATGAGCAGTTCTTC

D gene: TRBD1
J gene: TRBJ1-2
clone size: NA
V gene: TRBV29-1
CDR3 protein: CSAWDRGLGYTF
CDR3 DNA: TGCAGCGCATGGGACAGGGGGCTTGGCTACACCTTC

D gene: NA
J gene: TRBJ2-3
clone size: once
V gene: TRBV10-1
CDR3 protein: CASSGRGCVDTQYF
CDR3 DNA: TGCGCCAGCAGTGGCCGGGGATGCGTAGATACGCAGTATTTT

D gene: TRBD2
J gene: TRBJ2-7
clone size: NA
V gene: TRBV5-1
CDR3 protein: CASSREVQWYF
CDR3 DNA: TGCGCCAGCAGCCGGGAGGTTCAGTGGTACTTC

D gene: TRBD2
J gene: TRBJ2-3
clone size: NA
V gene: TRBV5-1
CDR3 protein: CASSSLAGGTDTQYF
CDR3 DNA: TGCGCCAGCAGCTCGCTAGCGGGGGGGACAGATACGCAGTATTTT

D gene: NA
J gene: TRBJ1-1
clone size: NA
V gene: TRBV11-3
CDR3 protein: CASSLGRVTEAFF
CDR3 DNA: TGTGCCAGCAGCTTAGGCAGGGTCACTGAAGCTTTCTTT

D gene: NA
J gene: TRBJ1-1
clone size: NA
V gene: TRBV5-1
CDR3 protein: CASSPAGLGNTEAFF
CDR3 DNA: TGCGCCAGCAGCCCCGCGGGACTAGGGAACACTGAAGCTTTCTTT

D gene: TRBD1
J gene: TRBJ2-7
clone size: NA
V gene: TRBV5-1
CDR3 protein: CASKKGQGDYEQYF
CDR3 DNA: TGCGCCAGCAAAAAGGGACAGGGGGACTACGAGCAGTACTTC

D gene: NA
J gene: TRBJ1-2
clone size: few
V gene: TRBV7-2
CDR3 protein: CASSLARGYGYTF
CDR3 DNA: TGTGCCAGCAGCTTAGCCCGGGGTTATGGCTACACCTTC

D gene: TRBD1
J gene: TRBJ1-2
clone size: NA
V gene: TRBV10-3
CDR3 protein: CAITQTGYGYTF
CDR3 DNA: TGTGCCATCACCCAGACAGGGTACGGCTACACCTTC

D gene: NA
J gene: TRBJ1-2
clone size: NA
V gene: TRBV19
CDR3 protein: CASSRAPKYGYTF
CDR3 DNA: TGTGCCAGTAGCCGAGCTCCCAAGTATGGCTACACCTTC

D gene: NA
J gene: TRBJ2-3
clone size: once
V gene: TRBV6-6
CDR3 protein: CASRSDRTDTQYF
CDR3 DNA: TGTGCCAGCAGATCCGACAGGACAGATACGCAGTATTTT

D gene: NA
J gene: TRBJ1-3
clone size: NA
V gene: TRBV5-1
CDR3 protein: CASSLASGAGNTIYF
CDR3 DNA: TGCGCCAGCAGCTTGGCATCAGGGGCCGGAAACACCATATATTTT

D gene: NA
J gene: TRBJ1-5
clone size: NA
V gene: TRBV19
CDR3 protein: CASSIETTGMWQPQHF
CDR3 DNA: TGTGCCAGTAGTATAGAAACTACAGGGATGTGGCAGCCCCAGCATTTT

D gene: NA
J gene: TRBJ2-7
clone size: NA
V gene: TRBV4-1
CDR3 protein: CASSQTGSYEQYF
CDR3 DNA: TGCGCCAGCAGCCAGACAGGCTCCTACGAGCAGTACTTC

D gene: NA
J gene: TRBJ1-2
clone size: few
V gene: TRBV6-5
CDR3 protein: CASRRVTGYSVYTF
CDR3 DNA: TGTGCCAGCAGGCGCGTCACAGGGTACTCCGTCTACACCTTC

D gene: NA
J gene: TRBJ2-1
clone size: NA
V gene: TRBV19
CDR3 protein: CASSKGTSLNEQFF
CDR3 DNA: TGTGCCAGTAGTAAAGGGACTTCCCTAAATGAGCAGTTCTTC

D gene: TRBD1
J gene: TRBJ1-4
clone size: NA
V gene: TRBV12-5
CDR3 protein: CASGLIPPGQGYEKLFF
CDR3 DNA: TGTGCTAGTGGTTTGATCCCGCCGGGACAGGGTTATGAAAAACTGTTTTTT

D gene: NA
J gene: TRBJ1-2
clone size: once
V gene: TRBV19
CDR3 protein: CASSSHKQGNYGYTF
CDR3 DNA: TGTGCCAGTAGTAGCCATAAACAGGGAAACTATGGCTACACCTTC

D gene: TRBD1
J gene: TRBJ1-6
clone size: NA
V gene: TRBV6-6
CDR3 protein: CASSYSSGTANSPLHF
CDR3 DNA: TGTGCCAGCAGTTACTCTTCAGGGACAGCTAATTCACCCCTCCACTTT

D gene: TRBD1
J gene: TRBJ1-2
clone size: NA
V gene: TRBV7-9
CDR3 protein: CASALGGDHGYTF
CDR3 DNA: TGTGCCAGCGCCCTAGGGGGCGATCATGGCTACACCTTC

D gene: NA
J gene: TRBJ2-5
clone size: NA
V gene: TRBV29-1
CDR3 protein: CSAVHLERTQYF
CDR3 DNA: TGCAGCGCTGTCCATCTCGAGCGGACCCAGTACTTC

D gene: TRBD1
J gene: TRBJ1-1
clone size: NA
V gene: TRBV5-1
CDR3 protein: CASSLRQGNTEAFF
CDR3 DNA: TGCGCCAGCAGCCTTAGACAGGGGAACACTGAAGCTTTCTTT

D gene: TRBD1
J gene: TRBJ1-2
clone size: NA
V gene: TRBV10-3
CDR3 protein: CAISDDRGRYGYTF
CDR3 DNA: TGTGCCATCAGTGATGACAGGGGTCGCTATGGCTACACCTTC

D gene: NA
J gene: TRBJ1-1
clone size: NA
V gene: TRBV3-1/TRBV3-2
CDR3 protein: CASSQAGVTEAFF
CDR3 DNA: TGTGCCAGCAGCCAAGCAGGGGTCACTGAAGCTTTCTTT

D gene: NA
J gene: TRBJ1-5
clone size: NA
V gene: TRBV10-2
CDR3 protein: CASSESRGYQPQHF
CDR3 DNA: TGCGCCAGCAGTGAGAGTCGCGGATATCAGCCCCAGCATTTT

D gene: NA
J gene: TRBJ1-4
clone size: NA
V gene: TRBV25-1
CDR3 protein: CASSPRGGTRKLFF
CDR3 DNA: TGTGCCAGCAGCCCAAGGGGGGGAACCAGAAAACTGTTTTTT

D gene: NA
J gene: TRBJ1-6
clone size: NA
V gene: TRBV7-3
CDR3 protein: CASSLKGRGNSPLHF
CDR3 DNA: TGTGCCAGCAGCTTAAAGGGGAGGGGTAATTCACCCCTCCACTTT

D gene: TRBD1
J gene: TRBJ1-3
clone size: NA
V gene: TRBV6-5
CDR3 protein: CASRTGGGNTIYF
CDR3 DNA: TGTGCCAGCAGGACAGGGGGTGGTAACACCATATATTTT

D gene: TRBD1
J gene: TRBJ1-1
clone size: NA
V gene: TRBV7-3
CDR3 protein: CASSGTGGTEAFF
CDR3 DNA: TGTGCCAGCAGTGGGACAGGTGGGACTGAAGCTTTCTTT